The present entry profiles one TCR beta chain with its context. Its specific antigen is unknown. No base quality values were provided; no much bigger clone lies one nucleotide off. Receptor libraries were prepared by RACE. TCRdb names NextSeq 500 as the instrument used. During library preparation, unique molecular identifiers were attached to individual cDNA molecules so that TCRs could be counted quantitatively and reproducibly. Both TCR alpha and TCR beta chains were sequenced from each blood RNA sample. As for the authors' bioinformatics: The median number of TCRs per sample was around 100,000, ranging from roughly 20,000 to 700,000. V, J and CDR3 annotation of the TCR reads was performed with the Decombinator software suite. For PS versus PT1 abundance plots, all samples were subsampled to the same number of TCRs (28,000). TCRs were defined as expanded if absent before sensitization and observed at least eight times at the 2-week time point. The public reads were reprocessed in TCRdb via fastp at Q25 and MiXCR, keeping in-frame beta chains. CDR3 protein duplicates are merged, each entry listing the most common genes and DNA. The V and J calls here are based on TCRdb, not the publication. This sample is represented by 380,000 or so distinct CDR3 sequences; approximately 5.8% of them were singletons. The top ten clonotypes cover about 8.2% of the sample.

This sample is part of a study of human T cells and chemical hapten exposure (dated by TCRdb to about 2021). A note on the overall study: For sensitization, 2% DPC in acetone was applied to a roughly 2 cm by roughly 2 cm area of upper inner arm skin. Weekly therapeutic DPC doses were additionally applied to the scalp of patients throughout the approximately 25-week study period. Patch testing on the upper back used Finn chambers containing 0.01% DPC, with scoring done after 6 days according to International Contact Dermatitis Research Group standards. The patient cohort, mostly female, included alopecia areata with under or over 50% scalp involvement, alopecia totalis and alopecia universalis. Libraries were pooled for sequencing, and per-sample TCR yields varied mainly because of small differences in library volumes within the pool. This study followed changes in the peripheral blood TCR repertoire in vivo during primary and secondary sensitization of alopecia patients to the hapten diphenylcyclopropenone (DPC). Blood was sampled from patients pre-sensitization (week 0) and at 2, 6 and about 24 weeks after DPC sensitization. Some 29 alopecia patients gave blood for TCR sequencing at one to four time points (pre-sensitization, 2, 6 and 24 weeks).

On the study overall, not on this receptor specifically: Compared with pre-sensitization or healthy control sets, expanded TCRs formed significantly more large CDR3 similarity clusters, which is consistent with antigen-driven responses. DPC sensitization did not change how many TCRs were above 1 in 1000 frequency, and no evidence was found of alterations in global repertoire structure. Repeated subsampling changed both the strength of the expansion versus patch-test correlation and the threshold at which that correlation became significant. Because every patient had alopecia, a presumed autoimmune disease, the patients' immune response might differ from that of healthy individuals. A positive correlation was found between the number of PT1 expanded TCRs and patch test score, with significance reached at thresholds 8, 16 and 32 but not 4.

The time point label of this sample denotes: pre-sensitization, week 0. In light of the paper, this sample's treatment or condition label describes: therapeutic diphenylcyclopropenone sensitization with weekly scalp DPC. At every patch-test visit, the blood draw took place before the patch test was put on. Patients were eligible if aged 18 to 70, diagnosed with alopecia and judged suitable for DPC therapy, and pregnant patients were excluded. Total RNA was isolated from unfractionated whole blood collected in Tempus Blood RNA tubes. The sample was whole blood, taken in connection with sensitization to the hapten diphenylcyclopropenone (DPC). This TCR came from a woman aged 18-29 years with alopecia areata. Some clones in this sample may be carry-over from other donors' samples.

This receptor carries the CDR3 CASSATHRTGSPLHF. The sequenced DNA is TGTGCCAGCAGCGCGACTCATAGAACAGGGTCACCCCTCCACTTT. The V gene is TRBV7-3 and the J gene is TRBJ1-6; a weak D assignment points to TRBD1 (6 bases agree). V gives up 5 bases and J gives up 10 bases, and the segment between their germline ends measures 18 bases. The CDR3 has 15 amino acids, counting the end cysteine and phenylalanine. Just CDR3 DNA is preserved here, 45 bases in frame from base 1. CDR1 SGHTA and CDR2 FQGTGA are derived from the germline V gene. Joined to the reference TRBV7-3 and TRBJ1-6 proteins, this CDR3 gives the full variable domain: GAGVSQTPSNKVTEKGKYVELRCDPISGHTALYWYRQSLGQGPEFLIYFQGTGAADDSGLPNDRFFAVRPEGSVSTLKIQRTERGDSAVYLCASSATHRTGSPLHFGNGTRLTVT.